The 14 T cell receptor beta chains reported below all come from one sample, sequenced in a study of blood T cell repertoires in COVID-19. Assay: immunoSEQ multiplex PCR; the TCRdb copy retains only in-frame clones and omits some. The sample records 25,000 to 30,000 clones, roughly 87% being singletons. The sample comprised peripheral blood. These receptors all come from a human donor in a cohort sampled during active COVID-19.

The chain has TRBV25-1 and TRBJ2-1; D not resolved. The length of the CDR3 is 11 residues. CDR1 is MGHDK, CDR2 SYGVNS, per germline. The V and J ends lost 4 bases and 6 bases respectively, with 4 bases between them. For the CDR3, the DNA is TGTGCCAGCAGTGCCAGCAATGAGCAGTTCTTC. Residues: CASSASNEQFF. The entire variable domain, with the rest obtained from reference TRBV25-1 and TRBJ2-1, is as follows: EADIYQTPRYLVIGTGKKITLECSQTMGHDKMYWYQQDPGMELHLIHYSYGVNSTEKGDLSSESTVSRIRTEHFPLTLESARPSHTSQYLCASSASNEQFFGPGTRLTVL.

The chain combines TRBV6-6 with TRBJ2-5; no firm D call. V was clipped by 0 bases and J by 5 bases, with 10 bases between them. Germline CDR1 MNHNY, CDR2 SVGAGI (reference sequence). CDR3 length: 14 residues. DNA of the CDR3: TGTGCCAGCAGTTACTCTCCCCCTAGGGAGACCCAGTACTTC. This gives the protein CASSYSPPRETQYF.

This clone was observed a handful of times. The gene calls are TRBV28 and TRBJ1-1, with a weak D call TRBD1 (5 bases). Per germline, CDR1 MDHEN and CDR2 SYDVKM. The CDR3 contains 13 residues. The ends were cut back, 6 bases at V and 3 bases at J, with 11 bases in the middle. DNA for the CDR3: TGTGCCAGCAGACCCGACAGCTACACTGAAGCTTTCTTT. Its translation is CASRPDSYTEAFF.

This clone was observed a single time. The gene calls are TRBV9 and TRBJ2-1; 7 bases map to TRBD2. The germline V gene has CDR1 SGDLS and CDR2 YYNGEE. This CDR3 comprises 14 residues. V lost 0 bases and J lost 10; bases outside the gene matches: 7. In DNA form, the CDR3 reads TGTGCCAGCAGCGTAGCTAGCGGAGGCCAGGAGCAGTTCTTC. Residues: CASSVASGGQEQFF.

The genes are TRBV3-1 (or the pseudogene TRBV3-2) and TRBJ2-3, with D tentatively TRBD2 (7 bases). The V end was cut by 8 bases, the J end by 0 bases, with 27 bases between. Looked up from germline, CDR1 is LGHDT and CDR2 is YNNKEL (reference sequence). This CDR3 is built from 19 residues. CDR3 DNA: TGTGCCAGCCCCCTTCTAGGGGGGGAACGGACCCTAAGCACAGATACGCAGTATTTT. Translation gives CASPLLGGERTLSTDTQYF.

This rearrangement joins TRBV7-3 to TRBJ1-6, with D possibly matching TRBD1 (6 bases). The V end was cut by 2 bases, the J end by 7 bases, with 9 bases between. This CDR3 is built from 14 residues. The V gene's germline CDR1 is SGHTA and CDR2 FQGTGA. CDR3 in DNA: TGTGCCAGCAGCTTACAGGGGCAAAATTCACCCCTCCACTTT. Translating gives CASSLQGQNSPLHF.

This clone came up once. The chain is built from TRBV27 and TRBJ2-7; D is undetermined. CDR3 length: 14 amino acids. The germline gives CDR1 MNHEY, CDR2 SMNVEV (reference sequence). Trimming pared 4 bases from V and 0 bases from J, leaving 10 bases between. The CDR3 sequence is CASSSPHSSYEQYF. DNA of the CDR3: TGTGCCAGCAGTTCGCCCCACAGCTCCTACGAGCAGTACTTC.

This clone was found a few times. The chain employs TRBV9 and TRBJ1-6; D possibly corresponds to TRBD1 (6 bases). This CDR3 spans 15 amino acids. Trimming stripped 3 bases from V and 7 bases from J, with 14 bases between. The germline V gene has CDR1 SGDLS and CDR2 YYNGEE. In nucleotides, the CDR3 is TGTGCCAGCAGCGCTGAAGGACAGAGAAATTCACCCCTCCACTTT. The encoded protein is CASSAEGQRNSPLHF.

The V gene is TRBV5-1, the J gene TRBJ2-1; D is perhaps TRBD2 (6 bases). The CDR3 runs 17 residues. Trimming removed 3 bases from V and 1 base from J, with 17 bases in between. Germline V gene lookup returns CDR1 SGHRS and CDR2 YFSETQ. The CDR3 spells CASSWGVSLSSYNEQFF. The CDR3 region has the DNA TGCGCCAGCAGCTGGGGGGTTAGCCTATCTTCCTACAATGAGCAGTTCTTC.

This clone has more than one count but fewer than ten. The chain uses TRBV19 and TRBJ2-7; D may be TRBD1 (5 bases). This CDR3 has 15 residues. The germline V gene has CDR1 LNHDA and CDR2 SQIVND (reference sequence). Trimming pared 3 bases from V and 0 bases from J, leaving 12 bases between. In nucleotides, the CDR3 is TGTGCCAGTAGTATTGGGGCAGCGATCTCCTACGAGCAGTACTTC. Protein sequence: CASSIGAAISYEQYF.

As regards this clone: The junction and the germline gene differ at one end; a read error may be behind it. V is TRBV9 and J is TRBJ2-3; 7 positions match TRBD2. This CDR3 contains 13 residues. Germline V CDR1 and CDR2: SGDLS, YYNGEE. CDR3 sequence reads: CAGSGARSNTQYF. Here the CDR3 DNA reads TGTGCCGGCAGCGGGGCCCGGTCCAATACGCAGTATTTT.

V usage is TRBV7-2 and J usage is TRBJ2-1; TRBD1 matches 7 bases. The germline gives CDR1 SGHTA, CDR2 FQGNSA. The junction had 2 bases not matched to a gene; V was cut back by 0 bases and J by 3 bases. The CDR3 loop spans 15 amino acids. CDR3 DNA: TGTGCCAGCAGCTTAGCTGGACAGGTCTACAATGAGCAGTTCTTC. It codes for CASSLAGQVYNEQFF.

This clone appeared a single time. V and J are TRBV10-3 and TRBJ2-5; the match to TRBD1 covers 9 bases. CDR3 length: 14 residues. Germline V gene data show CDR1 as ENHRY and CDR2 as SYGVKD. Losses at the gene ends were 6 bases for V and 5 bases for J; bases not matched to a gene: 7. The CDR3 DNA sequence: TGTGCCATCAGGGGGACAGGGCGAGGGGAGACCCAGTACTTC. It translates to CAIRGTGRGETQYF.

The chain carries TRBV7-8 and TRBJ2-3; 8 nucleotides line up with TRBD1. Losses at the gene ends were 1 base for V and 1 base for J; bases not matched to a gene: 7. The germline V gene encodes CDR1 SGHVS and CDR2 FQNEAQ. This CDR3 comprises 17 residues. The CDR3 reads CASSLVTGDRRTDTQYF. CDR3 bases: TGTGCCAGCAGCTTAGTGACAGGGGACAGGCGCACAGATACGCAGTATTTT. Filled out from reference TRBV7-8 and TRBJ2-3, the complete variable domain reads GAGVSQSPRYKVAKRGQDVALRCDPISGHVSLFWYQQALGQGPEFLTYFQNEAQLDKSGLPSDRFFAERPEGSVSTLKIQRTQQEDSAVYLCASSLVTGDRRTDTQYFGPGTRLTVL.